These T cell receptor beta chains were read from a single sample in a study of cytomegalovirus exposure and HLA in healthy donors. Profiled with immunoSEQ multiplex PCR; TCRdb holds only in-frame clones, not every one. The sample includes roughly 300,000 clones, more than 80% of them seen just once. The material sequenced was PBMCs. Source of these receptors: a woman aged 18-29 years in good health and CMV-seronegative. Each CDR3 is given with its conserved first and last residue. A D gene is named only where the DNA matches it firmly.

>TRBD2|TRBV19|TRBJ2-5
TGTGCCAGTAGTATCCTAGCGGGGTTGCAGACCCAGTACTTC
CASSILAGLQTQYF
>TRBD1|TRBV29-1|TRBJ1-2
TGCAGCGTCCTAGGGGGCGAACGCTATGGCTACACCTTC
CSVLGGERYGYTF
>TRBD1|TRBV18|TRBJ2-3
TGTGCCAGCTCACCGACAGGGTTTCGGACGCTAAGCACAGATACGCAGTATTTT
CASSPTGFRTLSTDTQYF
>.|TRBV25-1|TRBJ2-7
TGTGCCAGCAGGGCGGCGAGCTCCTACGAGCAGTACTTC
CASRAASSYEQYF
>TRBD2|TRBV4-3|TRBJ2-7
TGCGCCAGCAGCCAAGTAGCGGGAGTCCTTTACGAGCAGTACTTC
CASSQVAGVLYEQYF
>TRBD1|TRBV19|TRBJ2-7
TGTGCCAGTAGTATTGGACAGGGGGGCTACGAGCAGTACTTC
CASSIGQGGYEQYF
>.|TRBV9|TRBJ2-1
TGTGCCAGCAGCCCCCGAGGAGCGGGTGCATTAGGAGAGCAGTTCTTC
CASSPRGAGALGEQFF
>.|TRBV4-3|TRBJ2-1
TGCGCCAGCAGCCAAGATTTCGTCCGGGGCGCAGGAGGGGAGCAGTTCTTC
CASSQDFVRGAGGEQFF
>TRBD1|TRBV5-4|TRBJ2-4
TGTGCCAGCAGCTTTGGGACAGGGGCGACAAACATTCAGTACTTC
CASSFGTGATNIQYF
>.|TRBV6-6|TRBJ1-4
TGTGCCAGCACCGAGGGTGAAAAACTGTTTTTT
CASTEGEKLFF